This T cell receptor (beta chain) was sequenced in a study of cytomegalovirus exposure and HLA in healthy donors. PCR primers comprised 60 Vbeta and 13 Jbeta primers. Here immunoSEQ multiplex PCR was the method, and the copy in TCRdb shows in-frame clones only, minus some. The sample lists over 150,000 clones; approximately 77% were seen once. Looked up from germline, CDR1 is SQVTM and CDR2 is ANQGSEA. J lost 4 bases, V lost 6 bases, and 10 bases had no gene match. The CDR3 totals 14 residues. The chain employs TRBV29-1 and TRBJ2-5, with 8 bases matching TRBD2. Sequencing input: PBMCs. The TCR comes from a male donor in good health and CMV-seropositive. As DNA, the CDR3 is TGCAGCGTGGCTCCGGGGGGGAATATAGAGACCCAGTACTTC. Amino acid sequence: CSVAPGGNIETQYF.